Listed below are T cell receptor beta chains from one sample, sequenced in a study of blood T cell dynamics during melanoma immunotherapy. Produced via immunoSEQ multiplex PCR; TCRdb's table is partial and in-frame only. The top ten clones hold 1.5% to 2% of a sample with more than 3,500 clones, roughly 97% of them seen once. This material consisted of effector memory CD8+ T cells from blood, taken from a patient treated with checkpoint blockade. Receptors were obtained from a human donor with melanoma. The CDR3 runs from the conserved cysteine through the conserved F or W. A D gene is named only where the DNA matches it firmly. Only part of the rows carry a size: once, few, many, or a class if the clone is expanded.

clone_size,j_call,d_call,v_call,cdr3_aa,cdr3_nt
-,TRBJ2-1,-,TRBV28,CASLGILLYNEQFF,TGTGCCAGCCTCGGGATTCTGCTATACAATGAGCAGTTCTTC
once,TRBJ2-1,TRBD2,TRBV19,CASSMELAVLYNEQFF,TGTGCCAGTAGTATGGAACTAGCGGTGCTCTACAATGAGCAGTTCTTC
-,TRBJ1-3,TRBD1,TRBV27,CASRGTGGSGNTIYF,TGTGCCAGCAGGGGGACAGGGGGTTCAGGAAACACCATATATTTT
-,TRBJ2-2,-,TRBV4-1,CASSQAGPGTGELFF,TGCGCCAGCAGCCAAGCAGGCCCGGGCACCGGGGAGCTGTTTTTT
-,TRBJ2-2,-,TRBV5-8,CASSLRGGTNTGELFF,TGTGCCAGCAGCTTGCGGGGCGGAACGAACACCGGGGAGCTGTTTTTT
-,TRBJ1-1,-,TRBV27,CASSAGMNTEAFF,TGTGCCAGCAGTGCCGGCATGAACACTGAAGCTTTCTTT
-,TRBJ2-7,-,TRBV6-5,CASSPEVGFADEQYF,TGTGCCAGCAGTCCGGAGGTTGGGTTTGCCGACGAGCAGTACTTC
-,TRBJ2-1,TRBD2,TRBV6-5,CASSPGTSGTNEQFF,TGTGCCAGCAGCCCCGGGACTAGCGGGACCAATGAGCAGTTCTTC
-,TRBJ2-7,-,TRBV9,CASSPTRLPTYEQYF,TGTGCCAGCAGCCCCACTAGACTGCCTACCTACGAGCAGTACTTC
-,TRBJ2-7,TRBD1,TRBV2,CASTTTRDRELYEQYF,TGTGCCAGCACGACGACCCGGGACAGGGAATTATACGAGCAGTACTTC
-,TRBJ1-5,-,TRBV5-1,CASSPDGYSNQPQHF,TGCGCCAGCAGCCCGGACGGATATAGCAATCAGCCCCAGCATTTT
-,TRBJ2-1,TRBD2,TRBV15,CATSREGASYNEQFF,TGTGCCACCAGCCGGGAGGGAGCGTCCTACAATGAGCAGTTCTTC
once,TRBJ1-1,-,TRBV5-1,CASSLALNTEAFF,TGCGCCAGCAGCCTAGCCTTGAACACTGAAGCTTTCTTT
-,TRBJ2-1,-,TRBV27,CASSLHDPNEQFF,TGTGCCAGCAGTTTACATGACCCCAATGAGCAGTTCTTC
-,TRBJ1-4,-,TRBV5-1,CASSLTFAGIDEKLFF,TGCGCCAGCAGCTTGACCTTTGCTGGGATTGATGAAAAACTGTTTTTT
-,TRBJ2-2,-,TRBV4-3,CASSQDLGAPVTGELFF,TGCGCCAGCAGCCAAGATTTGGGGGCGCCGGTCACCGGGGAGCTGTTTTTT
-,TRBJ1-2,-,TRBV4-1,CASSMDRLNYGYTF,TGCGCCAGCAGCATGGACAGATTGAACTATGGCTACACCTTC
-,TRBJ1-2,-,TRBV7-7,CASSRRRGYTF,TGTGCTAGCAGCCGCCGCAGGGGCTACACCTTC
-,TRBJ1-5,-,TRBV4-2,CASSQFRFSNQPQHF,TGTGCCAGCAGCCAGTTTCGGTTTAGCAATCAGCCCCAGCATTTT
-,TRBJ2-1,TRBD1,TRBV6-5,CASSYSGTGGDEQFF,TGTGCCAGCAGTTACTCGGGGACAGGGGGCGATGAGCAGTTCTTC
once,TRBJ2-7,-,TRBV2,CASSKREGVSSYEQYF,TGTGCCAGCAGTAAAAGGGAGGGGGTTAGCTCCTACGAGCAGTACTTC
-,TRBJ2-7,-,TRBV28,CASRHPSYEQYF,TGTGCCTCCCGACATCCGTCCTACGAGCAGTACTTC
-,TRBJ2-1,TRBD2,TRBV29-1,CSVEDGRGYEQFF,TGCAGCGTTGAAGATGGGCGGGGGTATGAGCAGTTCTTC
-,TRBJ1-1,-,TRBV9,CASSPIRGGGETEAFF,TGTGCCAGCAGCCCCATTAGGGGTGGTGGTGAAACTGAAGCTTTCTTT
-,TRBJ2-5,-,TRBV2,CASSEETQYF,TGTGCCAGCAGTGAAGAGACCCAGTACTTC
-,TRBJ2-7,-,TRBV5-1,CASSSFPEDSLLEGAYEQYF,TGCGCCAGCAGCTCGTTCCCCGAGGACAGCTTATTAGAGGGGGCCTACGAGCAGTACTTC
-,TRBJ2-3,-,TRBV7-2,CASSLGGDLTDTQYF,TGTGCCAGCAGCTTAGGGGGGGACCTAACAGATACGCAGTATTTT
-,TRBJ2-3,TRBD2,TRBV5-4,CASSSGLAGGPTDTQYF,TGTGCCAGCAGCTCGGGACTAGCGGGAGGGCCTACAGATACGCAGTATTTT
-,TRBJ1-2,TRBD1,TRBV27,CASSSGQGGYGYTF,TGTGCCAGCAGTTCGGGACAGGGTGGGTATGGCTACACCTTC
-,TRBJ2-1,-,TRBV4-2,CASSQGGIQFF,TGTGCCAGCAGCCAAGGCGGGATTCAGTTCTTC
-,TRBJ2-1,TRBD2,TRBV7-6,CASSSLAGEYNEQFF,TGTGCCAGCAGCTCCCTAGCGGGGGAATACAATGAGCAGTTCTTC
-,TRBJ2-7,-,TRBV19,CASSTRDNIYEQYF,TGTGCCAGTAGTACCCGGGACAATATATACGAGCAGTACTTC
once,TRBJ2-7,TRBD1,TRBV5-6,CASSLGDRAAYEQYF,TGTGCCAGCAGCTTGGGGGACAGGGCCGCCTACGAGCAGTACTTC
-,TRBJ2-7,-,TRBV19,CASSQWVGGEQYF,TGTGCCAGTAGTCAATGGGTGGGAGGAGAGCAGTACTTC
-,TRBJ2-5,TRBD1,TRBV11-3,CASSSRGTGVWETQYF,TGTGCCAGCAGCTCGAGGGGGACAGGGGTGTGGGAGACCCAGTACTTC
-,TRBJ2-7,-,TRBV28,CASSFGRDYEQYF,TGTGCCAGCAGTTTTGGCAGGGACTACGAGCAGTACTTC
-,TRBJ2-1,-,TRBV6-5,CASRRDTSSYNEQFF,TGTGCCAGCAGAAGGGACACGAGCTCCTACAATGAGCAGTTCTTC
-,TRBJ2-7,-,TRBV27,CASSPRRDVYEQYF,TGTGCCAGCAGTCCCCGCCGGGACGTCTACGAGCAGTACTTC
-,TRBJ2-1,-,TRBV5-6,CASSPEKTGAGEYNEQFF,TGTGCCAGCAGCCCCGAAAAAACAGGGGCGGGAGAATACAATGAGCAGTTCTTC
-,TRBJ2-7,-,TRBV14,CASSPGSSYEQYF,TGTGCCAGCAGCCCCGGAAGCTCCTACGAGCAGTACTTC
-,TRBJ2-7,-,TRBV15,CATSRDLAGNGALRVEQYF,TGTGCCACCAGCAGAGATTTGGCGGGAAACGGGGCCCTGAGAGTCGAGCAGTACTTC
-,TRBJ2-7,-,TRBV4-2,CASSQVGSDEQYF,TGTGCCAGCAGCCAAGTGGGTAGCGACGAGCAGTACTTC
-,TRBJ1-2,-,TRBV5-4,CASSLESALYGYTF,TGTGCCAGCAGCTTGGAGTCGGCTCTCTATGGCTACACCTTC
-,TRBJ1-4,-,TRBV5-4,CASSQEGGAREKLFF,TGTGCCAGCAGCCAGGAGGGAGGGGCAAGAGAAAAACTGTTTTTT
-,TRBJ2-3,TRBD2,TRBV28,CASSFPPGGGYTQYF,TGTGCCAGCAGTTTTCCCCCGGGCGGGGGGTATACGCAGTATTTT
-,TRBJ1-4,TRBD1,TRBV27,CASSSTGGVYPPNEKLFF,TGTGCCAGCAGTTCAACAGGGGGTGTTTATCCCCCTAATGAAAAACTGTTTTTT
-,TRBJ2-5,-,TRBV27,CASSLSGETQYF,TGTGCCAGCAGTTTATCGGGAGAGACCCAGTACTTC
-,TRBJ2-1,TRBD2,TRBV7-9,CASSQGLAGPYNEQFF,TGTGCCAGCTCCCAGGGACTAGCGGGCCCCTACAATGAGCAGTTCTTC
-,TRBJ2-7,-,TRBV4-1,CASSQEGPHEQYF,TGCGCCAGCAGCCAAGAGGGGCCCCACGAGCAGTACTTC
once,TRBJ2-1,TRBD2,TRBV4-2,CASSQYLGGPGTRRGNEQFF,TGTGCCAGCAGCCAGTATCTGGGGGGTCCCGGGACTAGGAGGGGCAATGAGCAGTTCTTC
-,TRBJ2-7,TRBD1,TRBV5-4,CASSLADRVYEQYF,TGTGCCAGCAGCTTGGCGGACAGGGTCTACGAGCAGTACTTC
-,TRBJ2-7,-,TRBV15,CATSTEGALEQYF,TGTGCCACCAGCACGGAAGGGGCCCTGGAGCAGTACTTC
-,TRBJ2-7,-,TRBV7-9,CASSLAGTLNEQYF,TGTGCCAGCAGCTTAGCGGGGACTCTCAACGAGCAGTACTTC
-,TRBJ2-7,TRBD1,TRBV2,CASTQPRDRTSYEQYF,TGTGCCAGCACCCAGCCCAGGGACAGGACGTCCTACGAGCAGTACTTC
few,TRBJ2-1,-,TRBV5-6,CASSLEGNIYNEQFF,TGTGCCAGCAGCTTGGAAGGGAATATCTACAATGAGCAGTTCTTC
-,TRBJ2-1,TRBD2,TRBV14,CASSQDTASGSFYNEQFF,TGTGCCAGCAGCCAAGATACGGCTAGCGGGAGTTTCTACAATGAGCAGTTCTTC
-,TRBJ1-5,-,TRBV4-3,CASSQVSEQTPFFQPQHF,TGCGCCAGCAGCCAAGTGAGCGAACAGACTCCTTTTTTCCAGCCCCAGCATTTT
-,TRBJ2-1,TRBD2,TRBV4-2,CASSQDRGEPSYNEQFF,TGTGCCAGCAGCCAAGATCGGGGGGAGCCCTCCTACAATGAGCAGTTCTTC
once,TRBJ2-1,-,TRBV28,CASTWTAYNEQFF,TGTGCCAGCACCTGGACAGCCTACAATGAGCAGTTCTTC